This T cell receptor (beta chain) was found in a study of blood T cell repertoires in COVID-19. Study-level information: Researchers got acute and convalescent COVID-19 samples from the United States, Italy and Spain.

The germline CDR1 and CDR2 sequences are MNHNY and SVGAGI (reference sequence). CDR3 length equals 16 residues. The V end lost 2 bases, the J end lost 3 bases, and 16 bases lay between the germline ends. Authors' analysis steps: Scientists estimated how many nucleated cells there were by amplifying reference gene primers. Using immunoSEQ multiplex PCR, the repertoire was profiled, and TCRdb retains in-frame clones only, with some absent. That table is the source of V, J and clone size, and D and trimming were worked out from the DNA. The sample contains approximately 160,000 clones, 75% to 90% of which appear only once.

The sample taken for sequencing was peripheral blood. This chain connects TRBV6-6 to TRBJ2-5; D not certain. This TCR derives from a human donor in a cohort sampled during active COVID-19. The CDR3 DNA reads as TGTGCCAGCAGTTACAGGAAGACAAGTCCTGAAGAGACCCAGTACTTC. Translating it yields CASSYRKTSPEETQYF.